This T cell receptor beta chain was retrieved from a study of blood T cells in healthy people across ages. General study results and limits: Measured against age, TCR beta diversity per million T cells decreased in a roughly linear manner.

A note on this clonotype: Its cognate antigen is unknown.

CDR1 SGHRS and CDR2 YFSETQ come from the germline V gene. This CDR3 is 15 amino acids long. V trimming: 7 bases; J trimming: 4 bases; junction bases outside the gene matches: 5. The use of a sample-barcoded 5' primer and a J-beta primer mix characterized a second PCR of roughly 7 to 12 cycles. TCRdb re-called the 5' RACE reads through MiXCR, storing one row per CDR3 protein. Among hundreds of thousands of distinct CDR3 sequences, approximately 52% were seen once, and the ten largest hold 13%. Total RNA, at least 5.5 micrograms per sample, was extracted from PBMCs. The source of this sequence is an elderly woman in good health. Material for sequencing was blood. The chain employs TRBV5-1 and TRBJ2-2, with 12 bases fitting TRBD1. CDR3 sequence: CASSGQGAFTGELFF. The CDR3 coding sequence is TGCGCCAGCTCGGGACAGGGGGCTTTCACCGGGGAGCTGTTTTTT. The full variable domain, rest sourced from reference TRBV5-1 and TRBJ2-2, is KAGVTQTPRYLIKTRGQQVTLSCSPISGHRSVSWYQQTPGQGLQFLFEYFSETQRNKGNFPGRFSGRQFSNSRSEMNVSTLELGDSALYLCASSGQGAFTGELFFGEGSRLTVL.